Following are 28 T cell receptor beta chains from one sample sequenced in a study of PD-1 blockade in classical Hodgkin lymphoma. Autologous stem cell transplantation was followed by relapse in every patient, and brentuximab vedotin exposure varied. Repertoires were generated with immunoSEQ multiplex PCR, while TCRdb's copy carries only in-frame clones and drops some. The sample shows 98,000 or so clones, about 88% of them seen only once. Sample: peripheral blood mononuclear cells (PBMCs), taken before the second cycle of nivolumab. The receptors were gathered from a human donor with classical Hodgkin lymphoma.

This chain uses TRBV7-8 with TRBJ1-1; unclear D gene. CDR3 length equals 14 residues. CDR1 SGHVS and CDR2 FQNEAQ come from the germline V gene. The germline V and J ends were trimmed by 7 bases and 2 bases, with 14 bases remaining between them. CDR3 nucleotides: TGTGCCAGCATCAAGGAGGGAGATAACACTGAAGCTTTCTTT. This gives the protein CASIKEGDNTEAFF. The full variable domain, with the rest looked up from reference TRBV7-8 and TRBJ1-1, is GAGVSQSPRYKVAKRGQDVALRCDPISGHVSLFWYQQALGQGPEFLTYFQNEAQLDKSGLPSDRFFAERPEGSVSTLKIQRTQQEDSAVYLCASIKEGDNTEAFFGQGTRLTVV.

The chain is built from TRBV7-9 and TRBJ1-4; D may be TRBD1 (5 bases). In germline, CDR1 is SEHNR, CDR2 FQNEAQ (reference sequence). This CDR3 spans 15 amino acids. V lost 5 bases, J lost 5 bases, and 15 bases lay in between. CDR3 sequence reads: CASSPTGTVNEKLFF. In DNA form, the CDR3 reads TGTGCCAGCAGCCCCACCGGGACGGTGAATGAAAAACTGTTTTTT.

This chain connects TRBV7-2 to TRBJ2-3; TRBD2 might be the D (5 bases). Per the germline V gene, CDR1 is SGHTA and CDR2 is FQGNSA. Deletions cut 1 base from V and 6 bases from J, with 11 bases between. The CDR3 runs 14 residues. The CDR3 bases are TGTGCCAGCAGCTTAGGTGGGGAGTCGGATACGCAGTATTTT. Encoded protein: CASSLGGESDTQYF. Supplemented by reference TRBV7-2 and TRBJ2-3, the full variable domain reads GAGVSQSPSNKVTEKGKDVELRCDPISGHTALYWYRQSLGQGLEFLIYFQGNSAPDKSGLPSDRFSAERTGGSVSTLTIQRTQQEDSAVYLCASSLGGESDTQYFGPGTRLTVL.

The J gene is TRBJ1-4, the V gene TRBV7-2; 9 bases are a match to TRBD1. Germline values: CDR1 SGHTA, CDR2 FQGNSA. The CDR3 loop spans 16 amino acids. With 7 bases clipped from V and 5 bases from J, the junction kept 11 bases outside the gene matches. The CDR3 nucleotides read TGTGCCAGCAACAACATGCCCGGGACAGGGAATGAAAAACTGTTTTTT. It is translated as CASNNMPGTGNEKLFF.

This chain joins TRBV10-3 and TRBJ2-7; 9 bases align to TRBD1. J gave up 2 bases and V 6 bases, and 11 bases lay outside the gene matches. This CDR3 region has 16 residues. Germline values: CDR1 ENHRY, CDR2 SYGVKD. The CDR3 spells CAISPSTGQGTYEQYF. The CDR3 DNA is TGTGCCATCAGCCCCAGCACGGGACAGGGTACCTACGAGCAGTACTTC.

The chain combines TRBV6-5 with TRBJ2-3, with D tentatively TRBD1 or TRBD2 (5 bases each). Germline CDR1 is MNHEY and CDR2 is SVGAGI. Trimming removed 2 bases from V and 2 bases from J, with 11 bases in between. CDR3 length: 15 amino acids. CDR3 DNA sequence: TGTGCCAGCAGTTACATGAGGGGTTCCACAGATACGCAGTATTTT. Translated, it gives CASSYMRGSTDTQYF.

The chain is built from TRBV5-6 and TRBJ2-1, with D possibly matching TRBD2 (6 bases). The CDR3 covers 14 residues. Germline V CDR1 and CDR2: SGHDT, YYEEEE. Trimming stripped 4 bases from V and 3 bases from J, with 11 bases between. The CDR3 region is CASSALGLYNEQFF. For the CDR3, the DNA is TGTGCCAGCAGCGCCCTGGGACTCTACAATGAGCAGTTCTTC.

The chain combines TRBV4-3 with TRBJ2-4; no definite D call. CDR1 LGHNA and CDR2 YSLEER come from the germline V gene. The V end was cut by 1 base, the J end by 0 bases, with 7 bases between. The CDR3 is 15 residues long. The DNA for the CDR3 is TGCGCCAGCAGCCAAGTAGGACCAGCCAAAAACATTCAGTACTTC. Translated, it gives CASSQVGPAKNIQYF.

The CDR3 DNA follows: TGTGCCAGCAGCTTGCAAGCCGGGACAGGGGTCGGAAACACCATATATTTT. Translation gives CASSLQAGTGVGNTIYF. The chain employs TRBV5-6 and TRBJ1-3, with TRBD1 identical over 10 bases. The CDR3 is made up of 17 amino acids. J gave up 4 bases and V 1 base, and 8 bases lay outside the gene matches. Per the germline V gene, CDR1 is SGHDT and CDR2 is YYEEEE.

The V gene is TRBV19, the J gene TRBJ2-2, with D unclear. This CDR3 comprises 14 residues. CDR1 and CDR2 (germline): LNHDA, SQIVND (reference sequence). Trimming took off 3 bases at V and 1 base at J, with 6 bases between the two ends. CDR3 loop: CASSISRNTGELFF. The CDR3 nucleotides are TGTGCCAGTAGTATTTCTCGGAACACCGGGGAGCTGTTTTTT.

CDR3 in amino acids: CASSLRRGGTQSYEQYF. The CDR3 nucleotides are TGTGCCAGCAGCTTAAGGAGGGGGGGGACACAATCCTACGAGCAGTACTTC. The chain is built from TRBV7-2 and TRBJ2-7, with D perhaps matching TRBD2 (7 bases). Per germline, CDR1 SGHTA and CDR2 FQGNSA. The ends were cut back, 2 bases at V and 1 base at J, with 18 bases in the middle. This CDR3 region has 17 residues.

The chain recombines TRBV25-1 with TRBJ1-5; perhaps TRBD1 as D (6 bases). The CDR3 consists of 14 residues. V was cut by 4 bases and J by 6 bases, with 13 bases left in between. Germline V gives CDR1 MGHDK, CDR2 SYGVNS. CDR3 nucleotides: TGTGCCAGCAGTGGGAACAGGGAGGGTCAGCCCCAGCATTTT. Its translation: CASSGNREGQPQHF.

The rearrangement joins TRBV2 to TRBJ1-5; no clear D. Germline assignment: CDR1 SNHLY and CDR2 FYNNEI. The ends were cut back, 5 bases at V and 3 bases at J, with 8 bases in the middle. This CDR3 has 13 residues. The CDR3 sequence: CASSQEINQPQHF. The CDR3, as DNA: TGTGCCAGCAGTCAGGAGATCAATCAGCCCCAGCATTTT.

The rearrangement joins TRBV2 to TRBJ2-7; 11 bases map to TRBD2. V trimming: 3 bases; J trimming: 4 bases; junction bases outside the gene matches: 8. The CDR3 sequence is 16 residues long. Looked up from germline, CDR1 is SNHLY and CDR2 is FYNNEI. Here the CDR3 reads CASSEWGLAEFYEQYF. The CDR3 bases are TGTGCCAGCAGTGAGTGGGGACTAGCGGAATTTTACGAGCAGTACTTC.

The CDR3 coding sequence is TGTGCCTGGAGGAGACTAGCGGGAGACGCCGGGGAGCTGTTTTTT. The encoded protein is CAWRRLAGDAGELFF. V and J are TRBV30 and TRBJ2-2; 12 nucleotides align to TRBD2. Germline lookup yields CDR1 GTSNPN and CDR2 SVGIG (reference sequence). Trimming cost V 3 bases and J 6 bases; bases outside gene matches: 5. The CDR3 spans 15 residues.

The chain is built from TRBV27 and TRBJ1-2, with D possibly being TRBD1 (6 bases). The CDR3 spans 15 residues. CDR1 is MNHEY, CDR2 SMNVEV, per germline (reference sequence). V shed 1 base and J shed 3 bases, with 12 bases lying between them. This chain's CDR3 is CASSLFSRGDYGYTF. The DNA for the CDR3 is TGTGCCAGCAGTTTATTTAGCAGGGGCGACTATGGCTACACCTTC.

This chain connects TRBV7-2 to TRBJ2-2; TRBD2 matches 8 bases. The CDR3 is 18 amino acids. J gave up 1 base and V 1 base, and 8 bases lay outside the gene matches. Germline CDR1 is SGHTA and CDR2 is FQGNSA. The CDR3 bases are TGTGCCAGCAGCTTAGTCCGCCTAGCGGGCGGGAACACCGGGGAGCTGTTTTTT. Translation: CASSLVRLAGGNTGELFF. The complete variable domain, with remaining parts taken from reference TRBV7-2 and TRBJ2-2, reads GAGVSQSPSNKVTEKGKDVELRCDPISGHTALYWYRQSLGQGLEFLIYFQGNSAPDKSGLPSDRFSAERTGGSVSTLTIQRTQQEDSAVYLCASSLVRLAGGNTGELFFGEGSRLTVL.

The chain has TRBV10-1 and TRBJ1-1; D ambiguous. Per the germline V gene, CDR1 is WNHNN and CDR2 is SYGVQD (reference sequence). CDR3 size: 14 residues. V was cut by 4 bases and J by 9 bases, with 18 bases left in between. CDR3 DNA: TGCGCCAGCAGTGCTCTCGGACCCCGCCCAAAAGCTTTCTTT. Amino acid sequence: CASSALGPRPKAFF.

This clone appeared once. V usage is TRBV5-6 and J usage is TRBJ2-3, with TRBD2 matching over 7 bases. Germline V gene sequence: CDR1 SGHDT, CDR2 YYEEEE. CDR3 size: 18 residues. J was trimmed by 1 base and V by 2 bases; bases with no gene match: 13. The CDR3 DNA sequence: TGTGCCAGCAGCTTATACTACAGCGGGCGGGAGCGCACAGATACGCAGTATTTT. Amino acids: CASSLYYSGRERTDTQYF.

The chain employs TRBV6-6 and TRBJ1-1; maybe TRBD1 (5 bases). In germline, CDR1 is MNHNY, CDR2 SVGAGI (reference sequence). The germline V and J ends were trimmed by 0 bases and 7 bases, with 9 bases remaining between them. This CDR3 has 13 residues. As DNA, the CDR3 is TGTGCCAGCAGTTACTCGACAGCAGGTGAAGCTTTCTTT. The encoded protein is CASSYSTAGEAFF.

The sample holds a few counts of this clone. V gene TRBV29-1 combines with J gene TRBJ1-2; 7 bases are shared with TRBD1. V was clipped by 3 bases and J by 6 bases; unmatched bases: 13. Germline CDR1 is SQVTM and CDR2 is ANQGSEA. CDR3 length equals 15 residues. CDR3 protein: CSVEAPNDRVDGYTF. DNA of the CDR3: TGCAGCGTTGAGGCCCCTAACGACAGGGTAGATGGCTACACCTTC.

The V gene is TRBV27, the J gene TRBJ2-5; D gene unclear. Trimming shortened V by 1 base and J by 4 bases, and 16 bases separated the two germline ends. This CDR3 spans 16 amino acids. Per germline, CDR1 MNHEY and CDR2 SMNVEV (reference sequence). CDR3 in amino acids: CASSLYDAVGGETQYF. In DNA, the CDR3 is TGTGCCAGCAGTTTATACGACGCGGTTGGTGGAGAGACCCAGTACTTC.

This clone was recorded a few times. The chain recombines TRBV4-1 with TRBJ1-1; D call uncertain. Germline values: CDR1 MGHRA, CDR2 YSYEKL. This CDR3 contains 14 residues. V was pared by 0 bases and J by 1 base, with 6 bases between. CDR3: CASSQDRSNTEAFF. As DNA, the CDR3 is TGCGCCAGCAGCCAAGATAGGTCGAACACTGAAGCTTTCTTT.

Worth noting for this clone: One end of the junction does not line up with germline, which may come from a read error. The rearrangement joins TRBV19 to TRBJ1-3; no firm D call. CDR1 and CDR2 (germline): LNHDA, SQIVND (reference sequence). The CDR3 runs 13 residues. The CDR3 region is CASSTSDTGPENF. CDR3 DNA sequence: TGTGCCAGTAGTACCTCTGACACTGGACCCGAAAATTTT.

The rearrangement links TRBV14 to TRBJ2-7, with 8 bases identical to TRBD1. Germline trimming cut 5 bases from V and 4 bases from J; bases unmatched to any gene: 13. The germline V gene encodes CDR1 SGHDN and CDR2 FVKESK. The CDR3 covers 16 residues. CDR3 protein: CASSSLRDRPIYEQYF. For the CDR3, the DNA is TGTGCCAGCAGCAGCCTCCGGGACAGGCCCATTTACGAGCAGTACTTC.

The rearrangement uses TRBV4-1 and TRBJ2-1; the match to TRBD2 covers 11 bases. The CDR3 loop spans 18 amino acids. CDR1 and CDR2 from the germline V gene are MGHRA and YSYEKL. Unmatched junction bases numbered 9, after V lost 0 bases and J lost 5 bases. CDR3 region: CASSQDPSLAGGHNEQFF. The CDR3 region has the DNA TGCGCCAGCAGCCAAGATCCCAGTTTAGCGGGAGGGCACAATGAGCAGTTCTTC.

The rearrangement links TRBV6-5 to TRBJ2-7, with D perhaps matching TRBD2 (6 bases). Between the trimmed V and J ends, which lost 3 bases and 6 bases, there was a span of 18 bases. Germline V gene lookup returns CDR1 MNHEY and CDR2 SVGAGI. The CDR3 loop spans 15 amino acids. This chain's CDR3 is CASSYGTPRVGEQYF. CDR3 nucleotides: TGTGCCAGCAGTTATGGGACTCCCCGGGTAGGCGAGCAGTACTTC.

The chain combines TRBV15 with TRBJ1-2; no clear D. The CDR3 consists of 14 residues. The germline V gene has CDR1 LNHNV and CDR2 YYDKDF (reference sequence). Trimming removed 0 bases from V and 4 bases from J, with 9 bases in between. CDR3 in amino acids: CATSRDIGVYGYTF. In nucleotides, the CDR3 is TGTGCCACCAGCAGAGATATCGGGGTCTATGGCTACACCTTC.